These 25 T cell receptor beta chains share one sample of origin, sequenced in a study of T cells after yellow fever vaccination. MiXCR, run by TCRdb on the 5' RACE reads, gives a single entry per CDR3 protein. Of about 340,000 distinct CDR3 sequences in the sample, 12% were seen once. The starting material was CD4+ T cells sorted from PBMCs, obtained 15 days after the yellow fever booster vaccination. These receptors all come from a man aged 18 to 29 who received the YFV17D yellow fever vaccine.

This clonotype was picked up many times. The chain couples TRBV3-1 to TRBJ1-1, with D perhaps matching TRBD1 (5 bases). V gave up 0 bases and J gave up 9 bases, with 11 bases separating them. The CDR3 sequence is 13 residues long. The germline CDR1 and CDR2 sequences are LGHDT and YNNKEL (reference sequence). The CDR3 DNA sequence: TGTGCCAGCAGCCAAGATAGACAGAAAAAAGCTTTCTTT. Protein product: CASSQDRQKKAFF.

This clonotype was picked up many times. The chain uses TRBV7-2 and TRBJ2-3, with D possibly TRBD2 on 5 matching bases. Germline lookup yields CDR1 SGHTA and CDR2 FQGNSA. This CDR3 comprises 14 residues. The ends were cut back, 5 bases at V and 7 bases at J, with 16 bases in the middle. The CDR3 loop reads CASSPTRAGNTQYF. The CDR3 coding sequence is TGTGCCAGCAGCCCGACGAGGGCGGGCAATACGCAGTATTTT.

This clonotype was picked up a small number of times. In DNA, the CDR3 is TGTGCCAGCAGCTTAGAGGGCACCTCCTACAATGAGCAGTTCTTC. The encoded protein is CASSLEGTSYNEQFF. The chain couples TRBV5-5 to TRBJ2-1; tentative D call: TRBD2 (5 bases). This CDR3 region has 15 residues. Germline V lookup: CDR1 SGHKS, CDR2 YYEKEE (reference sequence). The V and J ends lost 2 bases and 0 bases respectively, with 9 bases between them.

In its sample, this clonotype was seen many times. The J gene is TRBJ1-6, the V gene TRBV12-3 or TRBV12-4, with D possibly matching TRBD1 (6 bases). The length of the CDR3 is 13 residues. The V and J ends lost 5 bases and 10 bases respectively, with 12 bases between them. This CDR3 is CASSPGALSPLHF. In DNA, the CDR3 is TGTGCCAGCAGTCCAGGGGCGTTGTCACCCCTCCACTTT.

This chain connects TRBV3-1 to TRBJ2-3, with 11 bases identical to TRBD2. CDR1 and CDR2 from the germline V gene are LGHDT and YNNKEL (reference sequence). This CDR3 comprises 15 residues. V dropped 5 bases and J dropped 3; count of bases not matched to a gene: 4. CDR3 bases: TGTGCCAGCAGCGAACTAGCGGGGGTGACAGATACGCAGTATTTT. Translated: CASSELAGVTDTQYF.

This clonotype was counted only a few times. This chain uses TRBV28 with TRBJ1-5, with D unclear. The CDR3 is made up of 14 amino acids. From germline, CDR1 is MDHEN and CDR2 SYDVKM. The germline V and J ends were trimmed by 3 bases and 0 bases, with 6 bases remaining between them. The CDR3 region is CASSFGDSNQPQHF. In DNA, the CDR3 is TGTGCCAGCAGTTTTGGGGATAGCAATCAGCCCCAGCATTTT.

V usage is TRBV29-1 and J usage is TRBJ2-7; 9 nucleotides agree with TRBD1. The CDR3 length is 14 residues. V was clipped by 6 bases and J by 3 bases; unmatched bases: 9. Germline CDR1 SQVTM, CDR2 ANQGSEA. For the CDR3, the DNA is TGCAGCGTCGGTGGAGGACAGGGGCACTACGAGCAGTACTTC. This gives the protein CSVGGGQGHYEQYF.

The gene calls are TRBV28 and TRBJ1-5; 10 bases are shared with TRBD1. The CDR3 is made up of 14 amino acids. J gave up 6 bases and V 11 bases, and 10 bases lay outside the gene matches. The V gene's germline CDR1 is MDHEN and CDR2 SYDVKM. The CDR3 DNA follows: TGTGCCGGCCGGGGACAGGGGACCGGTCAGCCCCAGCATTTT. As protein: CAGRGQGTGQPQHF.

The sample holds many counts of this clonotype. This chain links TRBV7-2 with TRBJ2-3; D not certain. This CDR3 is 15 amino acids long. Trimming stripped 5 bases from V and 1 base from J, with 13 bases between. CDR1 is SGHTA and CDR2 is FQGNSA in the germline V gene. This chain's CDR3 is CASSPEVGRTDTQYF. The CDR3 DNA reads TGTGCCAGCAGCCCCGAGGTCGGGCGCACAGATACGCAGTATTTT.

This clonotype has just a few counts. The chain employs TRBV5-1 and TRBJ2-2, with TRBD1 matching 7 bases. Germline CDR1 reads SGHRS; CDR2 reads YFSETQ. The CDR3 is made up of 16 amino acids. The V and J ends lost 4 bases and 8 bases, in that order; junction bases with no gene match: 14. CDR3 residues: CASSQGVQRVEGELFF. In DNA form, the CDR3 reads TGCGCCAGCAGCCAGGGGGTTCAGCGAGTTGAGGGGGAGCTGTTTTTT.

This clonotype was found many times. The rearrangement uses TRBV29-1 and TRBJ2-1, with 8 nucleotides matching TRBD1. The CDR3 is made up of 13 amino acids. Per the germline V gene, CDR1 is SQVTM and CDR2 is ANQGSEA. V lost 6 bases and J lost 5; bases outside the gene matches: 6. CDR3 in amino acids: CSVRTGRHNEQFF. In DNA, the CDR3 is TGCAGCGTCCGGACAGGGAGGCACAATGAGCAGTTCTTC.

This chain uses TRBV5-1 with TRBJ1-6, with D perhaps matching TRBD1 (5 bases). Per the germline V gene, CDR1 is SGHRS and CDR2 is YFSETQ. This CDR3 spans 16 amino acids. V gave up 0 bases and J gave up 7 bases, with 14 bases separating them. In nucleotides, the CDR3 is TGCGCCAGCAGCTTGGTATCCGGGGAGGGGAATTCACCCCTCCACTTT. It translates to CASSLVSGEGNSPLHF. Combining the CDR3 with reference TRBV5-1 and TRBJ1-6 gives the whole variable domain KAGVTQTPRYLIKTRGQQVTLSCSPISGHRSVSWYQQTPGQGLQFLFEYFSETQRNKGNFPGRFSGRQFSNSRSEMNVSTLELGDSALYLCASSLVSGEGNSPLHFGNGTRLTVT.

The table lists this clonotype with many counts. This sequence joins TRBV9 and TRBJ2-1; 9 positions match TRBD1. Germline CDR1 is SGDLS and CDR2 is YYNGEE. This CDR3 has 15 residues. V was clipped by 7 bases and J by 8 bases; unmatched bases: 13. In DNA form, the CDR3 reads TGTGCCAGCGGTCCATTTGGGACAGGGTCTTATGAGCAGTTCTTC. Residues: CASGPFGTGSYEQFF.

This chain uses TRBV7-2 with TRBJ2-7; a possible D gene is TRBD2 (7 bases). This CDR3 contains 14 residues. CDR1 and CDR2 (germline): SGHTA, FQGNSA. Between the trimmed V and J ends, which lost 7 bases and 2 bases, there was a span of 15 bases. The CDR3 bases are TGTGCCAGCACCGCGGGGCGGGGGCCCTACGAGCAGTACGTC. This gives the protein CASTAGRGPYEQYV.

This chain joins TRBV7-6 and TRBJ1-1; 9 positions match TRBD1. The ends lost 1 base at V and 5 bases at J; junction bases unmatched: 5. The CDR3 spans 15 residues. Germline CDR1 and CDR2: SGHVS and FNYEAQ. The CDR3 nucleotides are TGTGCCAGCAGCTTAGAAACAGGGGGCTTAACTGAAGCTTTCTTT. This codes for CASSLETGGLTEAFF.

This clonotype has more than one count but fewer than ten. The chain has TRBV14 and TRBJ1-3; no definite D call. V gave up 2 bases and J gave up 4 bases, with 9 bases separating them. Germline CDR1 and CDR2: SGHDN and FVKESK. The CDR3 extends over 14 amino acids. CDR3 coding DNA: TGTGCCAGCAGCCAACAGACGGCCGGAAACACCATATATTTT. Its translation is CASSQQTAGNTIYF.

For the CDR3, the DNA is TGTGCCAGCAGCTTAGGAAGAGTACGGGAGCTGTTTTTT. Protein sequence: CASSLGRVRELFF. The chain carries TRBV7-2 and TRBJ2-2; D unresolved. Germline CDR1 SGHTA, CDR2 FQGNSA. Trimming removed 1 base at V and 9 bases at J, with 9 bases between. CDR3 length: 13 residues.

The V and J genes are TRBV7-2 and TRBJ1-2; 7 nucleotides match TRBD1. There are 14 residues in the CDR3. CDR1 is SGHTA, CDR2 FQGNSA, per germline. J was trimmed by 2 bases and V by 1 base; bases with no gene match: 1. CDR3 amino acids: CASSLEGQNYGYTF. Here the CDR3 DNA reads TGTGCCAGCAGCTTAGAGGGACAGAACTATGGCTACACCTTC.

This rearrangement joins TRBV7-2 to TRBJ1-5; 10 nucleotides match TRBD1. V was clipped by 7 bases and J by 9 bases; unmatched bases: 12. This CDR3 spans 15 amino acids. Germline-derived CDR1 and CDR2 are SGHTA and FQGNSA. The CDR3: CASNRQGASGWPQHF. DNA for the CDR3: TGTGCCAGCAACCGACAGGGGGCCTCGGGGTGGCCCCAGCATTTT.

Of note for this clonotype: Germline is not matched at one junction end, which may reflect a read error. The gene calls are TRBV7-9 and TRBJ2-7, with D perhaps TRBD2 (6 bases). The CDR3 spans 13 residues. Germline V gives CDR1 SEHNR, CDR2 FQNEAQ (reference sequence). DNA for the CDR3: TGTGCCAGCAGCCGGGGGACCTCCTCCGAGCAGTACTTC. It encodes CASSRGTSSEQYF.

This clonotype was seen repeatedly, ten times or more. This sequence joins TRBV5-1 and TRBJ1-5, with D uncertain. This CDR3 region has 15 residues. Per the germline V gene, CDR1 is SGHRS and CDR2 is YFSETQ. Trimming cost V 2 bases and J 3 bases, with 12 bases left between them. The CDR3 loop reads CASSLRGEPNQPQHF. CDR3 bases: TGCGCCAGCAGCTTACGTGGCGAACCCAATCAGCCCCAGCATTTT.

This clonotype has at least ten counts. The chain links TRBV5-1 to TRBJ2-5; no clear D gene. The CDR3 runs to 12 residues. Germline assignment: CDR1 SGHRS and CDR2 YFSETQ. V was cut by 4 bases and J by 5 bases, with 9 bases left in between. The CDR3 DNA sequence: TGCGCCAGCAGCGAAATTTGGGAGACCCAGTACTTC. As protein: CASSEIWETQYF. Together with reference TRBV5-1 and TRBJ2-5, the CDR3 gives the full variable domain: KAGVTQTPRYLIKTRGQQVTLSCSPISGHRSVSWYQQTPGQGLQFLFEYFSETQRNKGNFPGRFSGRQFSNSRSEMNVSTLELGDSALYLCASSEIWETQYFGPGTRLLVL.

In this sample, this clonotype turned up once. The chain joins TRBV24-1 to TRBJ2-2; no reliable D call. Trimming pared 9 bases from V and 1 base from J, leaving 11 bases between. There are 14 residues in the CDR3. Germline V gene lookup returns CDR1 KGHDR and CDR2 SFDVKD. CDR3: CATRGRMNTGELFF. The CDR3, as DNA: TGTGCCACCCGCGGCCGGATGAACACCGGGGAGCTGTTTTTT.

This sequence joins TRBV20-1 and TRBJ2-1; a possible D gene is TRBD2 (5 bases). The V end was cut by 4 bases, the J end by 4 bases, with 20 bases between. The CDR3 totals 16 residues. Germline V gene data show CDR1 as DFQATT and CDR2 as SNEGSKA (reference sequence). CDR3 DNA: TGCAGTGCTACTGCAGCGTTGGACTCGAAATACAATGAGCAGTTCTTC. Translation gives CSATAALDSKYNEQFF.

This chain joins TRBV2 and TRBJ1-4; 11 bases match TRBD1. The CDR3 contains 12 residues. V trimming: 6 bases; J trimming: 14 bases; junction bases outside the gene matches: 5. Germline lookup yields CDR1 SNHLY and CDR2 FYNNEI. The CDR3 sequence: CASRDRGPVLFF. The CDR3 region has the DNA TGTGCCAGCAGGGACAGGGGGCCGGTGCTGTTTTTT. The full variable domain, rest sourced from reference TRBV2 and TRBJ1-4, is EPEVTQTPSHQVTQMGQEVILRCVPISNHLYFYWYRQILGQKVEFLVSFYNNEISEKSEIFDDQFSVERPDGSNFTLKIRSTKLEDSAMYFCASRDRGPVLFFGSGTQLSVL.